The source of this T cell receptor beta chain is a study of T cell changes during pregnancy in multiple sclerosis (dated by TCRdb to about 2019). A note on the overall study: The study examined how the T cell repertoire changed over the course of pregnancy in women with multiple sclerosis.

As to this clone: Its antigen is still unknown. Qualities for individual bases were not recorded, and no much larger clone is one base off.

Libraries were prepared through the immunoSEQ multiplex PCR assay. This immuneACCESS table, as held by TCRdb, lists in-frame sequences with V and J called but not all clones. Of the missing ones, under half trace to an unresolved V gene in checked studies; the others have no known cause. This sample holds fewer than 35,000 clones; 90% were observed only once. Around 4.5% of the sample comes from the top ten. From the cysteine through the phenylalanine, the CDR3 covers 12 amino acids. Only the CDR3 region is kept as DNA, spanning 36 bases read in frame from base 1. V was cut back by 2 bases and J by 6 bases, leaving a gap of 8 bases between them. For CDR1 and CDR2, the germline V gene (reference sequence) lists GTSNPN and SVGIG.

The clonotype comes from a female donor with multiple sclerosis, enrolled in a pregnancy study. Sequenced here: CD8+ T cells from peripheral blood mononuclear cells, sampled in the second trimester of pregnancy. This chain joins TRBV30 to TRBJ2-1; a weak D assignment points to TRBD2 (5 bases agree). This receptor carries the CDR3 CAWSPSPNEQFF. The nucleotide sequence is TGTGCCTGGAGTCCTAGCCCCAATGAGCAGTTCTTC.